This T cell receptor (beta chain) was identified during a study of shared clonotypes between healthy human individuals. Whole-study results and caveats: Clonotypes not shared had lower generation probabilities than those common to all four donors.

About this clone: The antigen is not known.

Genomic DNA of each subset was evenly split across several immunoSEQ plates. Under the authors' procedure: Because ImmunoSEQ provided only junction sequences with no quality scores, the filtering differed. Profiled with immunoSEQ multiplex PCR; TCRdb holds only in-frame clones, not every one. V and J calls and clone size are as listed in that table; D and trimming were resolved from the DNA. The sample lists some 2.1 million clones, 85% to 95% seen once, with roughly 0.13% in the top ten. The clonotype was recovered from a man younger than 35 in good health. Sequenced input: naive CD4+ T cells sorted from blood. Subset indicated: CD45RA+ positively selected.

In DNA form, the CDR3 reads TGTGCCAGTAGTCTTCCTACAGGGGGTCCGTACAATGAGCAGTTCTTC. It codes for CASSLPTGGPYNEQFF. This sequence joins TRBV19 and TRBJ2-1, with TRBD1 matching 8 bases. V trimming: 5 bases; J trimming: 4 bases; junction bases outside the gene matches: 10. Germline V CDR1 and CDR2: LNHDA, SQIVND (reference sequence). The length of the CDR3 is 16 residues.